This T cell receptor (beta chain) is drawn from a study of early T cells in non-severe SARS-CoV-2 infection. Across the whole study: Sequenced bulk RNA came from whole blood that was unsorted, and chains were unpaired.

This CDR3 has 14 residues. Trimming at V came to 5 bases and at J to 7 bases, leaving 8 bases not matched to a gene. The V gene's germline CDR1 is WSHSY and CDR2 SAAADI. This clonotype was detected only a few times. Individual cDNA molecules received unique molecular identifiers. TCRdb itself ran the 5' RACE reads through MiXCR, one entry per CDR3 protein. Of 50,000 to 75,000 distinct CDR3 sequences in the sample, 12% are singletons; the top ten hold about 1.2%. This chain uses TRBV10-2 with TRBJ1-2; 9 bases map to TRBD1. The receptor was derived from an adult who was a healthcare worker with PCR-confirmed SARS-CoV-2 infection or an uninfected control (not recorded which). The donor label of this sample is uncertain. This specimen consisted of whole blood, obtained at baseline. In DNA form, the CDR3 reads TGCGCCAGCAGTCCGGGACAGGGTATCTCTGGCTACACCTTC. This translates into CASSPGQGISGYTF.